A selection of T cell receptor beta chains follows, all from one sample in a study of Graves' ophthalmopathy and Graves' hyperthyroidism. TCRdb reprocessed the multiplex PCR reads with MiXCR, giving one entry per CDR3 protein. This sample has 240,000 or so distinct CDR3 sequences; around 45% occur once, and the top ten carry less than 50%. Sequenced input: peripheral blood. These receptors all come from an adult man with Graves' ophthalmopathy. Each CDR3 is given with its conserved first and last residue. The D gene is left open where the match is weak. Some rows mark clone size as missing; the rest say once, few, many or name a class of expanded clone.

TRBV7-9	-	TRBJ1-5	-	CASSFGQYQPQHF	TGTGCCAGCAGCTTTGGGCAGTATCAGCCCCAGCATTTT
TRBV20-1	-	TRBJ1-4	TRBD1	CSARQGQDEKLFF	TGCAGTGCTCGACAGGGGCAAGATGAAAAACTGTTTTTT
TRBV24-1	many	TRBJ2-7	-	CATSAGREQYF	TGTGCCACCAGTGCGGGGAGAGAGCAGTACTTC
TRBV2	-	TRBJ1-1	TRBD1	CAGSPGQGVTEAFF	TGTGCCGGCAGCCCTGGACAGGGGGTAACTGAAGCTTTCTTT
TRBV10-2	-	TRBJ2-7	TRBD2	CASSDSGRARNEQYF	TGCGCCAGCAGTGATAGCGGGAGAGCTCGGAACGAGCAGTACTTC
TRBV7-2	-	TRBJ1-1	TRBD1	CASSLGVDRAGDTEAFF	TGTGCCAGCAGCTTAGGAGTCGACAGGGCTGGGGACACTGAAGCTTTCTTT
TRBV7-8	-	TRBJ2-7	TRBD2	CASSHPTSGVSYEQYF	TGCGCCAGCAGCCACCCGACTAGCGGGGTCTCCTACGAGCAGTACTTC
TRBV13	many	TRBJ2-2	TRBD2	CASSSRTSEGELFF	TGTGCCAGCAGCTCCAGGACTAGCGAGGGGGAGCTGTTTTTT
TRBV20-1	-	TRBJ1-1	-	CSAQAQVEAFF	TGCAGTGCTCAGGCGCAGGTTGAAGCTTTCTTT
TRBV14	few	TRBJ1-1	-	CASSSTGHTEAFF	TGTGCCAGCAGCTCCACAGGCCACACTGAAGCTTTCTTT
TRBV24-1	-	TRBJ2-7	-	CATSAPGNYEQYF	TGTGCCACCAGTGCTCCAGGGAACTACGAGCAGTACTTC
TRBV12-3/TRBV12-4	-	TRBJ1-1	-	CASTLGQGRNTEAFF	TGTGCCAGCACCCTCGGCCAGGGGCGGAACACTGAAGCTTTCTTT
TRBV9	-	TRBJ1-2	TRBD1	CASSVWGQGDEGYTF	TGTGCCAGCAGCGTATGGGGACAGGGGGATGAAGGCTACACCTTC
TRBV2	few	TRBJ1-4	TRBD1	CASSSRQGAKEKLFF	TGTGCCAGCAGCAGTCGACAGGGGGCGAAGGAAAAACTGTTTTTT
TRBV29-1	-	TRBJ2-3	-	CSVETGRADTQYF	TGCAGCGTTGAAACAGGGAGGGCAGATACGCAGTATTTT
TRBV7-9	-	TRBJ2-7	-	CASSFTREPYEQYF	TGTGCCAGCAGCTTTACAAGGGAACCCTACGAGCAGTACTTC
TRBV10-3	few	TRBJ1-2	TRBD1	CAISGTGPGYGYTF	TGTGCCATCAGCGGGACAGGGCCCGGATATGGCTACACCTTC
TRBV11-3	-	TRBJ2-7	TRBD1	CASSYSMGTGPSYEQYF	TGTGCCAGCAGTTACTCGATGGGGACAGGGCCTTCCTACGAGCAGTACTTC
TRBV24-1	few	TRBJ2-5	TRBD2	CATSDSPTSGRSVETQYF	TGTGCCACCAGTGATTCCCCGACTAGCGGGAGATCTGTGGAGACCCAGTACTTC
TRBV12-3/TRBV12-4	-	TRBJ1-5	TRBD1	CASTLTGGGNQPQHF	TGTGCCAGCACCCTGACAGGGGGCGGCAATCAGCCCCAGCATTTT
TRBV24-1	few	TRBJ1-5	-	CATSDLDSSEDQPQHF	TGTGCCACCAGTGATTTGGACTCCTCAGAGGATCAGCCCCAGCATTTT
TRBV7-9	-	TRBJ2-2	-	CASSLAGVTGELFF	TGTGCCAGCAGCTTAGCGGGAGTCACCGGGGAGCTGTTTTTT
TRBV20-1	-	TRBJ2-7	-	CSARARAYSYEQYF	TGCAGTGCTAGAGCCAGGGCCTACTCCTACGAGCAGTACTTC
TRBV29-1	many	TRBJ2-2	TRBD2	CSVTSGGTSGELFF	TGCAGCGTAACTAGCGGGGGGACGAGTGGGGAGCTGTTTTTT
TRBV6-1	-	TRBJ1-1	-	CASSEHGQHTEAFF	TGTGCCAGCAGTGAACATGGACAGCACACTGAAGCTTTCTTT
TRBV5-1	-	TRBJ2-7	TRBD1	CASSYEPKGAREQYF	TGCGCCAGCAGCTACGAACCTAAGGGGGCGCGGGAGCAGTACTTC
TRBV10-2	many	TRBJ1-4	-	CASTVPGRDAKLFF	TGCGCCAGCACTGTACCGGGACGGGACGCAAAACTGTTTTTT
TRBV12-3/TRBV12-4	-	TRBJ2-7	-	CASSSQGMVRYEQYF	TGTGCCAGCAGTTCCCAGGGGATGGTACGGTACGAGCAGTACTTC
TRBV7-3	few	TRBJ2-2	-	CASSLQSAVSNTGELFF	TGTGCCAGCAGCCTCCAAAGCGCCGTGTCTAACACCGGGGAGCTGTTTTTT
TRBV9	-	TRBJ2-7	TRBD1	CASSLSLTGGSYEQYF	TGTGCCAGCAGTCTCTCCTTGACAGGGGGTTCCTACGAGCAGTACTTC
TRBV9	-	TRBJ1-6	-	CASTWTAYNSPLHF	TGTGCCAGCACCTGGACAGCCTATAATTCACCCCTCCACTTT
TRBV4-1	few	TRBJ2-7	-	CASSHSFALGAIGGEQYF	TGCGCCAGCAGCCACTCCTTCGCGTTAGGAGCGATTGGGGGCGAGCAGTACTTC
TRBV6-5	-	TRBJ1-2	-	CASKVDYGYTF	TGTGCCAGCAAAGTGGACTATGGCTACACCTTC
TRBV5-4	-	TRBJ2-5	-	CASSLTGQGQETQYF	TGTGCCAGCAGCTTGACAGGGCAGGGCCAAGAGACCCAGTACTTC
TRBV7-9	-	TRBJ2-5	TRBD2	CASSLVASGPQETQYF	TGTGCCAGCAGCTTGGTTGCTAGCGGGCCACAAGAGACCCAGTACTTC